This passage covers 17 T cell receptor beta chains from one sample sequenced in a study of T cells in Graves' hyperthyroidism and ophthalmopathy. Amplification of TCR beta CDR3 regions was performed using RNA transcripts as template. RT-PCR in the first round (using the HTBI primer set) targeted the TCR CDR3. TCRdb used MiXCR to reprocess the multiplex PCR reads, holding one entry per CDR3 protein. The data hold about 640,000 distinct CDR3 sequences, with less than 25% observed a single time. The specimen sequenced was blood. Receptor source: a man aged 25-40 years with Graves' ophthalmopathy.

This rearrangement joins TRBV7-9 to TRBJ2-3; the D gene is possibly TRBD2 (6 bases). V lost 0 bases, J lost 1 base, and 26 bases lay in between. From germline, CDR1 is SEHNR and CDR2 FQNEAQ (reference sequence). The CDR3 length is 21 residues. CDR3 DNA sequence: TGTGCCAGCAGCTTAGCGCTGTTATTACCGGAGGGCCGAGTTGGCACAGATACGCAGTATTTT. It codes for CASSLALLLPEGRVGTDTQYF.

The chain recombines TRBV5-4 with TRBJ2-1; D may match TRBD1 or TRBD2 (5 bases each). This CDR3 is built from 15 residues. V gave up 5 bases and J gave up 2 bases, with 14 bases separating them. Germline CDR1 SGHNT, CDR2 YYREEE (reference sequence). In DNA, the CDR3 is TGTGCCAGCAGAGAAGACCTGGGGGCCTACAATGAGCAGTTCTTC. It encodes CASREDLGAYNEQFF.

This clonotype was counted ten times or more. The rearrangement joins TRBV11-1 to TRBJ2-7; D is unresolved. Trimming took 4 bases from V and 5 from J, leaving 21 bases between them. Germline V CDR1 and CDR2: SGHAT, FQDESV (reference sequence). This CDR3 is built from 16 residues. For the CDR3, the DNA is TGTGCCAGCAGCTCCGTCGGCGGACGGCGCGTCCACGAGCAGTACTTC. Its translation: CASSSVGGRRVHEQYF.

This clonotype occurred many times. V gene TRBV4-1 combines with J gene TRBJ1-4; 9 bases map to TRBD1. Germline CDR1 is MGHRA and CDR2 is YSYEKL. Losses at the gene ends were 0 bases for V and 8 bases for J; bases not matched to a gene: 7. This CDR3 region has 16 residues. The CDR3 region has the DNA TGCGCCAGCAGCCAAGAAACAGGGGGCTTGGTGGAAAAACTGTTTTTT. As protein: CASSQETGGLVEKLFF.

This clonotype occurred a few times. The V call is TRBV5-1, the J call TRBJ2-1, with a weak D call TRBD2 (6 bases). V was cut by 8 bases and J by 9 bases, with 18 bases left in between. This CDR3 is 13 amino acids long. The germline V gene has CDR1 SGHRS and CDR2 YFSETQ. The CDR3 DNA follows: TGCGCCAGTTTTCAGAGTGAAGCGGGTGAGCAGTTCTTC. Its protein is CASFQSEAGEQFF.

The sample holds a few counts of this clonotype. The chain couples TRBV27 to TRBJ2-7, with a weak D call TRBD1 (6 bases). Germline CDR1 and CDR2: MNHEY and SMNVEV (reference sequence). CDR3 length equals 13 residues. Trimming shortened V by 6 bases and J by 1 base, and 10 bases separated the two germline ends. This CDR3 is CASRGDNSYEQYF. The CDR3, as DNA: TGTGCCAGCAGAGGGGACAATTCCTACGAGCAGTACTTC.

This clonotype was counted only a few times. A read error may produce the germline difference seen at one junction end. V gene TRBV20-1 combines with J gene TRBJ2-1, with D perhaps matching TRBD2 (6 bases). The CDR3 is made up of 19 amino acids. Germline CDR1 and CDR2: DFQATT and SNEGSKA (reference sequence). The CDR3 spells CSARMPSPGLLSSYNEQLF. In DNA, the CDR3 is TGCAGTGCTAGAATGCCATCACCGGGACTTCTGAGCTCCTACAATGAGCAGCTCTTC.

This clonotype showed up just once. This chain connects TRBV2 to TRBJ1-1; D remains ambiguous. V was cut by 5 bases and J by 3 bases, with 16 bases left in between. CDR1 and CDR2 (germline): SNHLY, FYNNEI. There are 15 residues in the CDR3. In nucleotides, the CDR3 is TGTGCCAGCAGTTTATCGGCGACGCCGCACACTGAAGCTTTCTTT. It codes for CASSLSATPHTEAFF.

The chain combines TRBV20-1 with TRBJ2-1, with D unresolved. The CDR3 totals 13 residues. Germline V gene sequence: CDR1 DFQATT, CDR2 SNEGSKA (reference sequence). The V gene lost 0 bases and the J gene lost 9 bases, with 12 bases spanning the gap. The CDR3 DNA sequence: TGCAGTGCTAGAGATGGTGCGGCTAGTGAGCAGTTCTTC. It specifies CSARDGAASEQFF.

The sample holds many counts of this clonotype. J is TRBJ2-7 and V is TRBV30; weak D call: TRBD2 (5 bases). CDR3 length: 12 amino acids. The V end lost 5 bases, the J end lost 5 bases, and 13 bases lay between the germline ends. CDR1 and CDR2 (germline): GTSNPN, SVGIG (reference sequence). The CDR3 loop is CAWERVRNEQYF. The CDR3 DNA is TGTGCCTGGGAGAGGGTTCGGAACGAGCAGTACTTC.

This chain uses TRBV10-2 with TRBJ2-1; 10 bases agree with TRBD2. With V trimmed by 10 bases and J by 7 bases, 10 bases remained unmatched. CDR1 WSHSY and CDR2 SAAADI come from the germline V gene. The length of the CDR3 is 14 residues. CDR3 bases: TGCGCCACCTTGAGCGGGAGGGCCAGGAATGAGCAGTTCTTC. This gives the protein CATLSGRARNEQFF.

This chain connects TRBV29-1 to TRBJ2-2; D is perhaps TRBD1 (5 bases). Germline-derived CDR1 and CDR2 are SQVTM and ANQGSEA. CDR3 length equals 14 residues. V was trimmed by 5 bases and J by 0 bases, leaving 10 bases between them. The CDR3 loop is CSVQGTSNTGELFF. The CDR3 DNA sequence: TGCAGCGTTCAGGGAACTTCGAACACCGGGGAGCTGTTTTTT.

CDR3 sequence reads: CSGLQGAGFSEQYF. DNA for the CDR3: TGCAGCGGATTACAGGGGGCCGGATTCTCCGAGCAGTACTTC. The gene calls are TRBV29-1 and TRBJ2-7; 9 nucleotides align to TRBD1. J was trimmed by 6 bases and V by 7 bases; bases with no gene match: 13. The germline CDR1 and CDR2 sequences are SQVTM and ANQGSEA. The CDR3 sequence is 14 residues long.

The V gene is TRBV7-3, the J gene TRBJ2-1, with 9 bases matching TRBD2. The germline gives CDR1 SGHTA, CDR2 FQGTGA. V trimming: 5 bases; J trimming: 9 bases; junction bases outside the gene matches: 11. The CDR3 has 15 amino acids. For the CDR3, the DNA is TGTGCCAGCAGCCAACAAGCGGGGGGTACCTTTGAGCAGTTCTTC. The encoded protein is CASSQQAGGTFEQFF.

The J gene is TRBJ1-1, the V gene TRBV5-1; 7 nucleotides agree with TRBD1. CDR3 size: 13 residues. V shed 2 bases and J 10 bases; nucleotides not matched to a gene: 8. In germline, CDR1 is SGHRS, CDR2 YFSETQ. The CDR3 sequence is CASSFEQGGLAFF. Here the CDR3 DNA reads TGCGCCAGCAGCTTTGAGCAGGGGGGGTTAGCTTTCTTT.

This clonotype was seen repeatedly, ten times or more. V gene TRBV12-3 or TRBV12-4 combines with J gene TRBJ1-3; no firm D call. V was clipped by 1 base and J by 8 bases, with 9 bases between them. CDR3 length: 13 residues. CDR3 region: CASSLGQVDTIYF. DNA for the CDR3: TGTGCCAGCAGTTTAGGGCAGGTCGACACCATATATTTT.

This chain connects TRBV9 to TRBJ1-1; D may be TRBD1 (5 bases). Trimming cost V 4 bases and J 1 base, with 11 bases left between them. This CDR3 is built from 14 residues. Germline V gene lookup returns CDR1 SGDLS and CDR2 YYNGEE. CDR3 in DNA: TGTGCCAGCAGCCGTGGGGCGAAGAACACTGAAGCTTTCTTT. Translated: CASSRGAKNTEAFF.